This TCR beta chain stems from a study of T cell repertoires in cytomegalovirus infection. About the study: CMV epitopes in the study were HLA-C-restricted (recently identified) and HLA-B-restricted (well studied). CMV infection plus the matching HLA type was flagged by public TCR beta signatures.

TCRdb fed the reads into MiXCR, producing one record per CDR3 protein. The sample has 900,000 to 950,000 distinct CDR3 sequences; approximately 30% are singletons. V was shortened by 0 bases and J by 6 bases, with 11 bases between the two germline ends. Germline values: CDR1 SGHTA, CDR2 FQGNSA. The CDR3 covers 15 residues. With respect to this clonotype: Its antigen is currently unknown.

The V gene is TRBV7-2, the J gene TRBJ2-2, with D perhaps matching TRBD1 or TRBD2 (5 bases each). This sample comprised cultured CD8+ T cells from PBMCs, obtained from culture after CMV antigen stimulation. The TCR originated in a human donor in good health (CMV status not recorded). Some clones in this sample may be carry-over from other donors' samples. For the CDR3, the DNA is TGTGCCAGCAGCTTAGCGGGGGAATATTCCGGGGAGCTGTTTTTT. It is translated as CASSLAGEYSGELFF.